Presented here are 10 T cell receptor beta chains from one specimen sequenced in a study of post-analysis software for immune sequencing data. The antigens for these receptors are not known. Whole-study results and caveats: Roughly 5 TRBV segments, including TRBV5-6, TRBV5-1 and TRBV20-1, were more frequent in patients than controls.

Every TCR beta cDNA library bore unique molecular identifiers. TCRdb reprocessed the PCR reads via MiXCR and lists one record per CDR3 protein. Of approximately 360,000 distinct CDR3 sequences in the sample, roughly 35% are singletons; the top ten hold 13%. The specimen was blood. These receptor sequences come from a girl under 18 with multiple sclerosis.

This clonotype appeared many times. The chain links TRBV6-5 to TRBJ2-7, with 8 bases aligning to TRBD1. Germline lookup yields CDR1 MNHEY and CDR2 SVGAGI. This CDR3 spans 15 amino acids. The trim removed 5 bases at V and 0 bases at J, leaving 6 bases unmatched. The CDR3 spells CASSRGQVDSYEQYF. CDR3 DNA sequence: TGTGCCAGCAGTCGGGGACAGGTCGACTCCTACGAGCAGTACTTC.

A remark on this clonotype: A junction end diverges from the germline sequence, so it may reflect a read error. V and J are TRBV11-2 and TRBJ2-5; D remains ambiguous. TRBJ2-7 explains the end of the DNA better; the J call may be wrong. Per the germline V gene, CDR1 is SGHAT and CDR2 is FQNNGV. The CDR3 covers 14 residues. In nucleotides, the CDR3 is TGCGCCAGCAGCTGCGGATCAGGTCTCAGCGAGCAGTACTTC. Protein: CASSCGSGLSEQYF.

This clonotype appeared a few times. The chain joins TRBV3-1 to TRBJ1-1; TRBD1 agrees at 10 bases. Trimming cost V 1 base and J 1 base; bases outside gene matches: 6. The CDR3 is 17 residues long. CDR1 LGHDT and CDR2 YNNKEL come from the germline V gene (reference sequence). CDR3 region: CASSQVPGQGPNTEAFF. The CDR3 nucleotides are TGTGCCAGCAGCCAAGTCCCGGGACAGGGGCCGAACACTGAAGCTTTCTTT.

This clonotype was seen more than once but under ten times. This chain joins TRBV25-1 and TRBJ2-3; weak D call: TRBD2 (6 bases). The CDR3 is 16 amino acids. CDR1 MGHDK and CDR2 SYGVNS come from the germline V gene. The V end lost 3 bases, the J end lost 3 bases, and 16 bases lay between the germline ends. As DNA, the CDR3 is TGTGCCAGCAGTGACTACGCGGGGCGTAAAACAGATACGCAGTATTTT. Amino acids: CASSDYAGRKTDTQYF.

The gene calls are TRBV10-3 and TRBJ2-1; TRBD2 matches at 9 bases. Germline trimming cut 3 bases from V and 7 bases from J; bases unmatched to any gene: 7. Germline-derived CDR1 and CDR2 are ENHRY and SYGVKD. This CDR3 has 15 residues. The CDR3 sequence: CAISDAGLARNEQFF. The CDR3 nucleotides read TGTGCCATCAGTGATGCAGGACTAGCGCGAAATGAGCAGTTCTTC.

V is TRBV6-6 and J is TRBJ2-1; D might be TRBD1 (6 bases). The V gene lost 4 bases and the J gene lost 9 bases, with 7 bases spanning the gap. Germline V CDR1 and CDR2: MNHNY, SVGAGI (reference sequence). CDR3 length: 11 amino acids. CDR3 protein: CASSFRGEQFF. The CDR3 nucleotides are TGTGCCAGCAGTTTCAGGGGTGAGCAGTTCTTC.

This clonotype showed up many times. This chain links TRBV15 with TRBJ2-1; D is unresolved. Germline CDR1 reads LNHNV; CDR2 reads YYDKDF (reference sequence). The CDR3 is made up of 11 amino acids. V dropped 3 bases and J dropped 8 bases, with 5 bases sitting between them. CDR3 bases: TGTGCCACCAGCAGTACGTATGAGCAGTTCTTC. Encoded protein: CATSSTYEQFF.

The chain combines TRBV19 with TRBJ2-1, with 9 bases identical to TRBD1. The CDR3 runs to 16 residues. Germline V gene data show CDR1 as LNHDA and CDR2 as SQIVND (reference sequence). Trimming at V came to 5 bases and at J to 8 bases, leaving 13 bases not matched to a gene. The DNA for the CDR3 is TGTGCCAGTAGTCCTCCTCCGGGACAGGGCAGCTATGAGCAGTTCTTC. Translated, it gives CASSPPPGQGSYEQFF.

CDR3 nucleotides: TGTGCCAGCAGCTCGGGACAGGGCAATTTTAACTATGGCTACACCTTC. As protein: CASSSGQGNFNYGYTF. The genes are TRBV5-4 and TRBJ1-2; 9 positions match TRBD1. The CDR3 extends over 16 amino acids. Germline CDR1 and CDR2: SGHNT and YYREEE (reference sequence). Trimming at V came to 3 bases and at J to 1 base, leaving 7 bases not matched to a gene.

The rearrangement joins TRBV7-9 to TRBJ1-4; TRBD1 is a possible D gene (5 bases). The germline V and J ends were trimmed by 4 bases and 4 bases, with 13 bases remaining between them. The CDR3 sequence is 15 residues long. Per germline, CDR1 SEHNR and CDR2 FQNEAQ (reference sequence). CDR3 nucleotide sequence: TGTGCCAGCAGCTCCCTAGAGGGGTATAATGAAAAACTGTTTTTT. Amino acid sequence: CASSSLEGYNEKLFF.